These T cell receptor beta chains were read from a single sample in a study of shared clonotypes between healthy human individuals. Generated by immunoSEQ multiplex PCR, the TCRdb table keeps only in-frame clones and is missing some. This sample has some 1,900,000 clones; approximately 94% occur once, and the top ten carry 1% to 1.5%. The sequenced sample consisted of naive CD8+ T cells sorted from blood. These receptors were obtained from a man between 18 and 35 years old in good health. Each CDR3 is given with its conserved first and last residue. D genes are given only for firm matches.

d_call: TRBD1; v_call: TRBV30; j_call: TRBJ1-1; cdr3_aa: CAWSAGQGAWVNTEAFF
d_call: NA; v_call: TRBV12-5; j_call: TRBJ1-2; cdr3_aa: CASGLGGEHYGYTF
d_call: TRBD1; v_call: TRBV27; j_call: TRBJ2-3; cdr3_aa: CATATGGVGTDTQYF
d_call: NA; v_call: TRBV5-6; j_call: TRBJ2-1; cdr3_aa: CASRPTGSSYNEQFF
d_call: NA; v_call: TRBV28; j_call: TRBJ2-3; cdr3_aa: CASSPRQASFTDTQYF
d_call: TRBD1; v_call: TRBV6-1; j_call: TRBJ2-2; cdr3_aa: CASSEQGALNTGELFF
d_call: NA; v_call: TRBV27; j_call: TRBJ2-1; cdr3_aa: CASSPGPRANEQFF
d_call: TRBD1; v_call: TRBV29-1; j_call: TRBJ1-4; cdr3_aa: CSVEGTGESNEKLFF
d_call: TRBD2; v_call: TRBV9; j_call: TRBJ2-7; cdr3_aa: CASSVGDGRAYEQYF
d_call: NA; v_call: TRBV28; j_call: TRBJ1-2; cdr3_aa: CASSKGRKSYGYTF
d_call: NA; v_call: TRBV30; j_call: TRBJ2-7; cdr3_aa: CAWSQGNYEQYF
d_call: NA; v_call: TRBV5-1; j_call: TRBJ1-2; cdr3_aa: CASQGSNYGYTF
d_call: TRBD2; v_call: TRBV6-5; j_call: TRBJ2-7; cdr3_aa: CATSGTSGFTYEQYF
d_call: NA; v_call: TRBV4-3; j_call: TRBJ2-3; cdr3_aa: CASSQEPEDTQYF
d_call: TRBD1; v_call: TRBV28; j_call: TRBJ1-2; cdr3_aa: CASDPTGLTNYGYTF
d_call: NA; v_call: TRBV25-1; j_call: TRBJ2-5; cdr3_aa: CASTPDEAQETQYF
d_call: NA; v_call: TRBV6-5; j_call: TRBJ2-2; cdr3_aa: CASSGGGREIGELFF
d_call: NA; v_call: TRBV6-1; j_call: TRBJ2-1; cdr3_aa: CASSEYGQGWFNEQFF
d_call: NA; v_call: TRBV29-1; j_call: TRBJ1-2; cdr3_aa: CSVQTYSDYGYTF
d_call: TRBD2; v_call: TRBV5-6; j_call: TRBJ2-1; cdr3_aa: CASSTGTSGYNEQFF
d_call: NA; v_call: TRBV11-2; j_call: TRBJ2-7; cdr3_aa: CASSPNDDRVYYEQYF
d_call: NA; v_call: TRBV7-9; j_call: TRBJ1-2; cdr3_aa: CASSLETRGANYGYTF
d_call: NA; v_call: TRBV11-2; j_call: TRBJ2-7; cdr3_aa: CASSHDVSYEQYF
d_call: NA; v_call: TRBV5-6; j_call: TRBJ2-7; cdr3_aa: CASSPGGSSYEQYF
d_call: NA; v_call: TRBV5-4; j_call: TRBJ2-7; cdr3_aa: CASSLEQAPGPYEQYF